This T cell receptor (beta chain) was found in a study of post-analysis software for immune sequencing data. Across the whole study: Relapsing-remitting, secondary progressive and progressive-relapsing forms of multiple sclerosis all featured among disease courses.

Unique molecular identifiers featured in each of the TCR beta cDNA libraries. There were roughly 0.9 to 10 million T cells, and approximately 500,000 cDNA molecules came from them. TCRdb re-called the PCR reads through MiXCR, storing one row per CDR3 protein. Among about 540,000 distinct CDR3 sequences listed, roughly 34% were seen once. General study points: Normalized Chao1 diversity was significantly reduced in patients versus controls. With TRBV5-6, TRBV5-1 and TRBV20-1 included, 4 to 6 TRBV segments were more frequent in patients than in controls.

Comments on this clonotype: Its target is not known.

Germline lookup yields CDR1 SGHTA and CDR2 FQGNSA. The CDR3 loop spans 16 amino acids. V dropped 5 bases and J dropped 0 bases, with 13 bases sitting between them. This receptor was taken from a girl aged 2 to 17 with multiple sclerosis. The chain carries TRBV7-2 and TRBJ1-4; no definite D call. Sequencing was done on a sample of blood. Here the CDR3 reads CASSRLSFTTNEKLFF. The CDR3 DNA reads TGTGCCAGCAGCAGGCTTAGCTTTACAACTAATGAAAAACTGTTTTTT.